What follows is one TCR beta chain and its context. This specimen comes from a study of blood T cell repertoires in COVID-19. On the study more broadly: Spain, Italy and the United States supplied samples that represented acute and convalescent COVID-19. PBMCs, B-cell-depleted T cells, or T cells were the source of the cDNA or gDNA that made up the material.

Trimming removed 0 bases from V and 4 bases from J, with 16 bases in between. CDR3 length equals 16 residues. Germline values: CDR1 LGHNT, CDR2 FRNRAP. In the authors' methods: Amplification of reference gene primers provided the estimated nucleated cell counts. Sequenced by immunoSEQ multiplex PCR; TCRdb stores in-frame clones only, minus some. V and J calls and clone size are as listed in that table; D and trimming were resolved from the DNA. The repertoire holds a few hundred thousand clones, with 70% to 90% as singletons. The clonotype was recovered from a woman of 80 years or more with acute or convalescent COVID-19. This sequence joins TRBV12-5 and TRBJ2-7, with a weak D call TRBD1 (5 bases). The sample consisted of peripheral blood. The CDR3 coding sequence is TGTGCTAGTGGTTTGGTAACTGTCAGGGATTTATACGAGCAGTACTTC. Residues: CASGLVTVRDLYEQYF.